This TCR beta chain was observed in a study of blood T cell repertoires in COVID-19. Study in general: Whether acute or convalescent, the COVID-19 samples came from the United States, Italy and Spain. PBMCs, B-cell-depleted T cells, or T cells were the source of the cDNA or gDNA that made up the material.

In the authors' workflow: Amplification with reference gene primers provided the estimates of nucleated cell counts. Only in-frame clones appear in the TCRdb table, and some are missing; sequencing was by immunoSEQ multiplex PCR. The V and J calls and clone size were taken over from that table, and D and trimming were inferred from the DNA. The table has roughly 59,000 clones, about three quarters seen once. The sequence came from a man older than 75 with acute or convalescent COVID-19. What was sequenced was peripheral blood.

CDR3 amino acids: CASSPQEGYEQYF. In DNA form, the CDR3 reads TGTGCCAGCAGCCCCCAGGAGGGCTACGAGCAGTACTTC. The chain recombines TRBV3-1 (or the pseudogene TRBV3-2) with TRBJ2-7; the D gene is possibly TRBD2 (6 bases). V was clipped by 4 bases and J by 3 bases, with 10 bases between them. Germline CDR1 LGHDT, CDR2 YNNKEL (reference sequence). CDR3 length: 13 residues.